This T cell receptor beta chain was found in a study of identical twins. Broader study findings: Analyses based on zero insertions could be partly confounded by invariant MAIT and iNKT cells.

This clonotype has just a few counts. Its antigen is currently unknown. No donor was unhealthy or non-Caucasian. TCRdb ran MiXCR on the 5' RACE reads and lists one entry per CDR3 protein. In the table there are 1.5 million or so distinct CDR3 sequences, about 32% of which are singletons. This TCR was recovered from a newborn girl in good health. Sequencing was done on a sample of cord blood.

The CDR3 reads CASSWDRGNTGELFF. The CDR3 DNA sequence: TGTGCCAGCAGCTGGGACAGGGGGAACACCGGGGAGCTGTTTTTT. The chain has TRBV7-9 and TRBJ2-2, with 10 bases identical to TRBD1. The length of the CDR3 is 15 residues. Per germline, CDR1 SEHNR and CDR2 FQNEAQ (reference sequence). V was pared by 4 bases and J by 1 base, with 0 bases of the junction left unmatched.